These T cell receptor beta chains were read from a single sample in a study of blood T cell repertoires in COVID-19. Generated by immunoSEQ multiplex PCR, the TCRdb table keeps only in-frame clones and is missing some. The sample gives some 100,000 clones, less than 80% of which show up once; about 2.5% is in the top ten. Material for sequencing was peripheral blood. Receptor source: a man between 45 and 60 years old with acute or convalescent COVID-19. Each CDR3 is given with its conserved first and last residue. A D gene is named only where the DNA matches it firmly. Clone sizes are given selectively: once, few, many, or a class where the clone is expanded.

j_call,clone_size,v_call,d_call,cdr3_aa,cdr3_nt
TRBJ2-3,.,TRBV5-8,TRBD2,CASSLSAGTSTDTQYF,TGTGCCAGCAGCTTATCAGCGGGGACCTCCACAGATACGCAGTATTTT
TRBJ2-1,.,TRBV7-9,.,CASSSDWVTSGEQFF,TGTGCCAGCAGCTCCGACTGGGTAACATCGGGGGAGCAGTTCTTC
TRBJ1-2,.,TRBV15,.,CATSPGARGYGYTF,TGTGCCACCAGCCCAGGGGCTCGGGGCTATGGCTACACCTTC
TRBJ1-1,.,TRBV15,.,CATSRGTTDETEAFF,TGTGCCACCAGCAGGGGGACAACAGATGAGACTGAAGCTTTCTTT
TRBJ2-3,.,TRBV10-3,TRBD2,CAISEALAGVTDTQYF,TGTGCCATCAGTGAGGCACTAGCGGGAGTAACAGATACGCAGTATTTT
TRBJ2-7,.,TRBV6-1,.,CASSEDRVTHSYEQYF,TGTGCCAGCAGTGAAGACAGGGTAACCCACTCCTACGAGCAGTACTTC
TRBJ1-6,.,TRBV6-4,.,CASSDRTNSPLHF,TGTGCCAGCAGTGACAGGACAAATTCACCCCTCCACTTT
TRBJ1-6,.,TRBV6-5,.,CASTRSRVANSPLHF,TGTGCCAGCACTCGTTCCAGGGTTGCTAATTCACCCCTCCACTTT
TRBJ2-2,.,TRBV10-1,TRBD2,CASSEASGGLFTGELFF,TGCGCCAGCAGTGAGGCTAGCGGGGGGCTTTTCACCGGGGAGCTGTTTTTT
TRBJ1-1,.,TRBV5-6,TRBD1,CASSGRTGWAFF,TGTGCCAGCAGCGGAAGGACAGGGTGGGCTTTCTTT
TRBJ2-5,.,TRBV29-1,TRBD2,CSVEGASGSLQETQYF,TGCAGCGTTGAAGGGGCTAGCGGGAGCCTCCAAGAGACCCAGTACTTC
TRBJ2-7,.,TRBV28,TRBD2,CASSPHKLAGGSYEQYF,TGTGCCAGCAGTCCGCATAAACTAGCGGGAGGCTCCTACGAGCAGTACTTC
TRBJ1-6,.,TRBV6-4,.,CASSVGVENSPLHF,TGTGCCAGCAGTGTCGGGGTTGAAAATTCACCCCTCCACTTT
TRBJ1-1,.,TRBV6-5,TRBD1,CASSPGTGLSEAFF,TGTGCCAGCAGCCCCGGGACAGGCTTATCTGAAGCTTTCTTT
TRBJ1-5,.,TRBV30,.,CAWSVTDDQPQHF,TGTGCCTGGAGTGTAACAGACGATCAGCCCCAGCATTTT
TRBJ1-2,few,TRBV2,.,CASRSGGDGYTF,TGTGCCAGCAGGTCGGGCGGGGATGGCTACACCTTC
TRBJ2-1,.,TRBV14,.,CASSPSMAGVIHNEQFF,TGTGCCAGCAGCCCCTCCATGGCAGGGGTTATTCACAATGAGCAGTTCTTC
TRBJ2-2,.,TRBV29-1,TRBD1,CSVLGDSNTGELFF,TGCAGCGTTTTGGGGGACAGCAACACCGGGGAGCTGTTTTTT
TRBJ1-1,.,TRBV3-1/TRBV3-2,TRBD1,CASSQQGVNTEAFF,TGTGCCAGCAGCCAACAGGGGGTCAACACTGAAGCTTTCTTT
TRBJ1-2,.,TRBV6-5,.,CASSSPGDYGYTF,TGTGCCAGCAGCTCCCCGGGGGATTATGGCTACACCTTC
TRBJ1-5,.,TRBV27,TRBD1,CASSSYRGRAQHF,TGTGCCAGCAGTTCCTACAGGGGGCGAGCCCAGCATTTT
TRBJ1-5,.,TRBV7-9,.,CASSLSWQAGQPQHF,TGTGCCAGCAGCTTAAGTTGGCAGGCAGGCCAGCCCCAGCATTTT
TRBJ2-5,.,TRBV9,TRBD2,CASSAGTSGSETQYF,TGTGCCAGCAGCGCGGGGACTAGCGGGAGTGAGACCCAGTACTTC
TRBJ1-5,.,TRBV6-6,.,CATAGSFDQPQHF,TGTGCCACTGCAGGGTCATTTGATCAGCCCCAGCATTTT
TRBJ2-5,.,TRBV2,TRBD2,CASSDSVSGGTETQYF,TGTGCCAGCAGTGACTCGGTTAGCGGGGGAACAGAGACCCAGTACTTC
TRBJ1-2,.,TRBV7-8,.,CASSLVAGETNYGYTF,TGTGCCAGCAGCTTAGTTGCCGGAGAAACTAACTATGGCTACACCTTC
TRBJ1-5,.,TRBV6-6,.,CASSSGGPQHF,TGTGCCAGCAGTTCCGGTGGTCCCCAGCATTTT
TRBJ2-2,.,TRBV24-1,.,CATSADNTGELFF,TGTGCCACCTCCGCGGATAACACCGGGGAGCTGTTTTTT
TRBJ1-6,.,TRBV19,TRBD1,CASRGAGGVSPLHF,TGTGCCAGTAGAGGCGCAGGGGGCGTCTCACCCCTCCACTTT
TRBJ2-5,once,TRBV3-1/TRBV3-2,.,CASSQDWGSPMETQYF,TGTGCCAGCAGCCAAGATTGGGGCAGCCCGATGGAGACCCAGTACTTC
TRBJ1-4,.,TRBV9,TRBD1,CASSPSHRGKEKLFF,TGTGCCAGCAGCCCTTCCCACAGGGGCAAGGAAAAACTGTTTTTT
TRBJ2-6,.,TRBV19,.,CASSIFLRISGANVLTF,TGTGCCAGTAGTATATTCTTGAGGATTTCTGGGGCCAACGTCCTGACTTTC
TRBJ1-1,.,TRBV7-9,.,CASSPSPGQAFRVAEAFF,TGTGCCAGCAGCCCGTCCCCCGGGCAGGCCTTCAGGGTGGCTGAAGCTTTCTTT
TRBJ1-6,.,TRBV5-6,TRBD1,CASSFRTGGNHSPLHF,TGTGCCAGCAGCTTCAGGACAGGGGGTAATCATTCACCCCTCCACTTT
TRBJ1-2,.,TRBV27,.,CASSPQTGRETF,TGTGCCAGCAGTCCACAAACAGGGAGGGAGACCTTC